This T cell receptor (beta chain) comes out of a study of T cell repertoires in cytomegalovirus infection (dated by TCRdb to between 2018 and 2020). For context, the study as a whole: Because public TCR beta signatures pointed to carriage of CMV infection together with the matching HLA type, the HLA type of each donor mattered for the analysis.

The sequencer was an Illumina HiSeq 1500. Using fastp at Q25 and MiXCR, TCRdb reprocessed the public reads and kept productive beta chains. Records with the same CDR3 protein are collapsed into one entry carrying the most frequent genes and DNA. This sample gives about 130,000 distinct CDR3 sequences in total; 8.8% of them show up just once. The top ten clonotypes cover over 9% of the sample. This clonotype was seen many times. Its antigen is currently not known. No per-base quality is available; no much larger clone lies one base away. The CDR3 covers 13 residues, taking in both the cysteine and the phenylalanine. Of all the DNA, just the CDR3 is kept, 39 bases in frame from base 1. V is cut by 0 bases and J by 8 bases, and the space between the germline ends is 11 bases. Based on the germline V gene, the CDR1 and CDR2 sequences are SGHDT and YYEEEE. The paper as a whole reports these results and caveats: The ex vivo response was dominated by HLA-C-restricted CMV-specific TCR beta clonotypes, which also provided the single most frequent clonotype in two of eight donors. In both this cohort and an independent approximately 400-donor cohort, the cumulative frequency of public TCR beta family members distinguished carriers of CMV infection plus the relevant HLA type.

Sequencing was performed on PBMCs. The clonotype was recovered from a human donor in good health (CMV status not recorded). Some clones in this sample may be carry-over from other donors' samples. Recombination linked TRBV5-6 to TRBJ1-2; the D segment cannot be called with confidence. Read as DNA, the sequence is TGTGCCAGCAGCTTGGCCGTGGGAACGGGCTACACCTTC. Translated, it reads CASSLAVGTGYTF.